The 10 T cell receptor beta chains below come from one sample, sequenced in a study of graft-versus-host responses after intestinal transplantation. Grafts had their tissue processed, releasing intraepithelial and lamina propria lymphocytes. Profiling relied on immunoSEQ multiplex PCR, and the TCRdb table lists in-frame clones only, not all of them. This sample yields around 15,000 clones, of which 74% are seen a single time; around 3% belongs to the top ten. Here the sequenced sample was ileum tissue, taken 14 days after transplant. The receptors shown here come from a human patient who received an intestinal transplant, so some T cells may come from the graft donor.

The CDR3 here is CASSEAPGSTDTQYF. DNA of the CDR3: TGTGCCAGCAGTGAAGCGCCCGGGAGCACAGATACGCAGTATTTT. The chain uses TRBV6-1 and TRBJ2-3; D call uncertain. The CDR3 has 15 residues. Looked up from germline, CDR1 is MNHNS and CDR2 is SASEGT. V was shortened by 0 bases and J by 0 bases, with 7 bases between the two germline ends.

In this sample, this clone turned up a few times. The chain couples TRBV7-9 to TRBJ2-5, with 8 positions matching TRBD2. V was clipped by 5 bases and J by 3 bases; unmatched bases: 5. There are 14 residues in the CDR3. The V gene's germline CDR1 is SEHNR and CDR2 FQNEAQ (reference sequence). This CDR3 reads CASSQLADEETQYF. The CDR3, as DNA: TGTGCCAGCAGCCAACTAGCGGACGAAGAGACCCAGTACTTC.

This sequence joins TRBV29-1 and TRBJ1-2; D not resolved. V lost 6 bases and J 0 bases, leaving 11 bases between the germline ends. The CDR3 runs 13 residues. The germline CDR1 and CDR2 sequences are SQVTM and ANQGSEA. Here the CDR3 reads CSVGRLTNYGYTF. CDR3 nucleotide sequence: TGCAGCGTCGGACGGCTTACTAACTATGGCTACACCTTC.

The chain recombines TRBV19 with TRBJ2-1, with 7 bases matching TRBD2. Germline V gene lookup returns CDR1 LNHDA and CDR2 SQIVND (reference sequence). The J segment lost 2 bases and the V segment lost 6 bases, leaving 7 bases of the junction unmatched. This CDR3 has 15 residues. CDR3 protein: CASSPSLATYNEQFF. In DNA form, the CDR3 reads TGTGCCAGTAGCCCCTCACTAGCGACCTACAATGAGCAGTTCTTC.

This rearrangement joins TRBV4-1 to TRBJ2-5, with 7 bases lining up with TRBD1. The length of the CDR3 is 16 residues. With 3 bases clipped from V and 3 bases from J, the junction kept 10 bases outside the gene matches. Germline lookup yields CDR1 MGHRA and CDR2 YSYEKL. In DNA form, the CDR3 reads TGCGCCAGCAGCCACCTAAGGGGGCAGGGGGAAGAGACCCAGTACTTC. Translating gives CASSHLRGQGEETQYF.

The chain recombines TRBV27 with TRBJ2-2; 7 bases map to TRBD1. V gave up 8 bases and J gave up 3 bases; unmatched junction bases: 6. Germline V gives CDR1 MNHEY, CDR2 SMNVEV (reference sequence). This CDR3 contains 14 residues. CDR3 region: CASRTQGDTGELFF. The DNA of the CDR3 is TGTGCCAGCCGAACCCAGGGGGACACCGGGGAGCTGTTTTTT.

The rearrangement uses TRBV30 and TRBJ1-1, with D maybe TRBD1 (5 bases). The CDR3 runs 11 residues. Germline values: CDR1 GTSNPN, CDR2 SVGIG (reference sequence). Deletions cut 0 bases from V and 11 bases from J, with 10 bases between. In DNA form, the CDR3 reads TGTGCCTGGAGTGTGGGGACCCCTGCTTTCTTT. This codes for CAWSVGTPAFF.

This clone has just one count. The V call is TRBV5-1, the J call TRBJ2-4; D is unclear. The CDR3 loop spans 15 amino acids. Germline CDR1 SGHRS, CDR2 YFSETQ. Trimming stripped 0 bases from V and 0 bases from J, with 7 bases between. This chain's CDR3 is CASSLGPPAKNIQYF. DNA of the CDR3: TGCGCCAGCAGCTTGGGTCCGCCAGCCAAAAACATTCAGTACTTC.

The rearrangement links TRBV15 to TRBJ2-3; no clear D gene. This CDR3 comprises 14 residues. CDR1 is LNHNV, CDR2 YYDKDF, per germline (reference sequence). V was cut by 0 bases and J by 1 base, with 5 bases left in between. CDR3 region: CATSRDRGTDTQYF. As DNA, the CDR3 is TGTGCCACCAGCAGAGATCGAGGCACAGATACGCAGTATTTT.

V is TRBV7-9 and J is TRBJ2-3; TRBD2 aligns across 7 bases. Trimming at V came to 3 bases and at J to 5 bases, leaving 11 bases not matched to a gene. Germline assignment: CDR1 SEHNR and CDR2 FQNEAQ (reference sequence). This CDR3 region has 16 residues. In DNA, the CDR3 is TGTGCCAGCAGCTTGGGATCTAGCGGCGCACGAGATACGCAGTATTTT. It is translated as CASSLGSSGARDTQYF.